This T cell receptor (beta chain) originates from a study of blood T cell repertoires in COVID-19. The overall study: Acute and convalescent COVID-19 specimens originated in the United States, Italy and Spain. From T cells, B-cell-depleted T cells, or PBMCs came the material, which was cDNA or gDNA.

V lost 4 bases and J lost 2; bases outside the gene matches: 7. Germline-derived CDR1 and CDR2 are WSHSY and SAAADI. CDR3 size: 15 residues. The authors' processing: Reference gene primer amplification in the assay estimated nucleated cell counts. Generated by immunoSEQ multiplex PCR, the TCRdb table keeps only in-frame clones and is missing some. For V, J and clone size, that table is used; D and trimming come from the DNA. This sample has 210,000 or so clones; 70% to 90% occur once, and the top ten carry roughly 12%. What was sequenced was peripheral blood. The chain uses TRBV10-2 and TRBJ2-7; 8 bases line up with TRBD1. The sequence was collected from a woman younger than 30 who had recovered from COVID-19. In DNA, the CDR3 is TGCGCCAGCAGTGCATTGGGACAGGAGGCCTACGAGCAGTACTTC. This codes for CASSALGQEAYEQYF.